The present entry profiles one T cell receptor beta chain with its context. Its antigen remains unidentified. This sample was included in a study of cytomegalovirus exposure and HLA in healthy donors. Study details: Of over 300 genotyped donors, 65% to 85% clustered with self-reported Caucasian donors. Study-level findings and limits: CMV serostatus was the sole immune exposure data available. According to an earlier analysis, most TCR beta V segments yielded productive rearrangements about 87% or about 30% of the time. The study flagged approximately 180 TCR beta chains as cytomegalovirus-associated.

Deletions cut 0 bases from V and 7 bases from J, with 17 bases between. The CDR3 has 15 residues. CDR1 and CDR2 from the germline V gene are SGHRS and YFSETQ. The PCR made use of 60 Vbeta and 13 Jbeta primers. Using immunoSEQ multiplex PCR, the repertoire was profiled, and TCRdb retains in-frame clones only, with some absent. The sample records about 140,000 clones, roughly three quarters being singletons. What was sequenced was PBMCs. The chain links TRBV5-1 to TRBJ2-7; D is undetermined. The clonotype originates from a man in his late teens or twenties in good health and CMV-seronegative. The CDR3 loop is CASSLGIGSPREQYF. CDR3 in DNA: TGCGCCAGCAGCTTGGGTATCGGGTCCCCGAGGGAGCAGTACTTC.